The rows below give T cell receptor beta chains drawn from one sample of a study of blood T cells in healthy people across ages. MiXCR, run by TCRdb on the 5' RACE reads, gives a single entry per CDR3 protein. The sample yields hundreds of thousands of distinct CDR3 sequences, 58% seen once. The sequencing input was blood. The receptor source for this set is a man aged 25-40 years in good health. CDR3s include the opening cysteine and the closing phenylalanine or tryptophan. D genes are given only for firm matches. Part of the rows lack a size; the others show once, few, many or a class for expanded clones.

CASNQLETQYF TGCGCCAGCAACCAATTGGAGACCCAGTACTTC TRBJ2-5 - TRBV5-1 -
CSARVGGDQETQYF TGCAGTGCTAGGGTTGGTGGTGACCAAGAGACCCAGTACTTC TRBJ2-5 - TRBV20-1 -
CASSREEFGAQAYETQYF TGTGCCAGCAGCCGAGAAGAATTCGGGGCGCAGGCCTACGAGACCCAGTACTTC TRBJ2-5 - TRBV6-1 -
CAIHFGASVDEQYF TGTGCCATCCATTTTGGGGCTAGCGTTGACGAGCAGTACTTC TRBJ2-7 - TRBV24-1 -
CASSLIAGGPGSTDTQYF TGCGCCAGCAGCCTGATAGCGGGAGGGCCGGGAAGCACAGATACGCAGTATTTT TRBJ2-3 - TRBV5-1 TRBD2
CASSNRGVTYEQYF TGTGCCAGCAGCAACAGGGGAGTCACCTACGAGCAGTACTTC TRBJ2-7 - TRBV12-3/TRBV12-4 TRBD1
CASTPQWARLNTEAFF TGTGCCAGCACCCCGCAATGGGCCAGGCTGAACACTGAAGCTTTCTTT TRBJ1-1 - TRBV27 -
CASSLGTVYNEQFF TGCGCCAGCAGCCTCGGGACGGTATACAATGAGCAGTTCTTC TRBJ2-1 - TRBV5-1 -
CASSYLTSDDIDTQYF TGTGCCAGCAGTTACCTGACTAGCGATGATATAGATACGCAGTATTTT TRBJ2-3 - TRBV6-2/TRBV6-3 TRBD2
CASSARTGLVQNIQYF TGTGCCAGCAGTGCCCGGACAGGATTGGTGCAAAACATTCAGTACTTC TRBJ2-4 few TRBV6-1 TRBD1
CASSHTSGRVSGHNEQFF TGCGCCAGCAGCCACACTAGCGGGAGGGTCTCTGGCCACAATGAGCAGTTCTTC TRBJ2-1 few TRBV5-1 TRBD2
CASSQDLRTSNLQETQYF TGTGCCAGCAGCCAAGATCTTAGGACTAGCAACCTCCAAGAGACCCAGTACTTC TRBJ2-5 few TRBV14 TRBD2
CASRPGQRFNYGYTF TGTGCCAGCAGACCTGGACAGCGATTTAACTATGGCTACACCTTC TRBJ1-2 - TRBV3-1 -
CASSLTGGSWATNEKLFF TGTGCCAGCAGTTTGACAGGGGGCTCTTGGGCAACTAATGAAAAACTGTTTTTT TRBJ1-4 - TRBV12-3/TRBV12-4 TRBD1
CSTNRDSYNEQYF TGCAGCACGAACCGGGACTCCTACAATGAGCAGTACTTC TRBJ2-7 - TRBV29-1 -
CASSPTNTFSQGPGDEQYF TGTGCCAGCAGCCCAACAAATACCTTTTCACAGGGTCCCGGGGACGAGCAGTACTTC TRBJ2-7 - TRBV3-1 -
CASSQDAASDQPQHF TGTGCCAGCAGCCAAGATGCGGCCAGCGATCAGCCCCAGCATTTT TRBJ1-5 - TRBV4-2 -
CASSYEVGGTDTQYF TGTGCCAGCAGCTATGAGGTAGGAGGCACAGATACGCAGTATTTT TRBJ2-3 - TRBV11-1 -
CASSPSRDWHFEQYF TGTGCCAGCAGCCCCTCCCGGGACTGGCACTTCGAGCAGTACTTC TRBJ2-7 - TRBV28 -
CASSLGHPEAFF TGTGCCAGCAGTTTAGGCCATCCCGAAGCTTTCTTT TRBJ1-1 - TRBV12-3/TRBV12-4 -
CASSWTKSDEKLFF TGTGCCAGCAGCTGGACGAAATCTGATGAAAAACTGTTTTTT TRBJ1-4 - TRBV7-9 -
CASSSISGEVEQFF TGTGCCAGCAGCTCCATATCCGGGGAGGTTGAGCAGTTCTTC TRBJ2-1 - TRBV7-9 -
CATSISTGIGNEQFF TGCGCCACTTCGATAAGTACAGGGATCGGCAATGAGCAGTTCTTC TRBJ2-1 - TRBV4-3 -
CASSLDNSGVSNEQYF TGTGCCAGCAGCTTAGATAATTCGGGAGTGAGTAATGAGCAGTACTTC TRBJ2-5 - TRBV7-2 -
CASSSTSGSEFF TGTGCCAGCAGTTCGACTAGCGGGAGTGAGTTCTTC TRBJ2-1 - TRBV27 TRBD2
CASSQSSASKNIQYF TGTGCCAGCAGCCAAAGTTCCGCGTCCAAAAACATTCAGTACTTC TRBJ2-4 few TRBV5-4 -
CASKRTVAGANVLTF TGCGCCAGCAAGCGGACAGTCGCTGGGGCCAACGTCCTGACTTTC TRBJ2-6 - TRBV23-1 -
CASSSPRGEGQYF TGTGCCAGCAGTTCCCCTAGGGGGGAGGGTCAGTACTTC TRBJ2-5 - TRBV12-3/TRBV12-4 -
CATSGSRQSGGFLLDEQFF TGTGCCACCAGTGGGTCGAGACAGTCGGGGGGGTTCTTGTTGGATGAGCAGTTCTTC TRBJ2-1 - TRBV24-1 TRBD2
CASSSPTEQYF TGTGCCAGCAGTTCTCCTACCGAGCAGTACTTC TRBJ2-7 - TRBV27 -
CASSPSGDREVTDTQYF TGTGCCAGCAGCCCAAGCGGGGACAGGGAAGTCACAGATACGCAGTATTTT TRBJ2-3 - TRBV7-6 TRBD1
CASSQDFGANVLTF TGTGCCAGCAGCCAAGATTTTGGGGCCAACGTCCTGACTTTC TRBJ2-6 - TRBV3-1 -
CASSQDPGALNEQFF TGTGCCAGCAGCCAAGACCCGGGGGCCTTAAATGAGCAGTTCTTC TRBJ2-1 - TRBV3-1 -
CASRATRHSVSYEQYF TGTGCCAGCAGGGCTACCAGACATTCTGTCTCCTACGAGCAGTACTTC TRBJ2-7 - TRBV6-1 -
CSAQGGSHYEQYF TGCAGTGCCCAAGGGGGCTCGCACTACGAGCAGTACTTC TRBJ2-7 few TRBV20-1 TRBD1
CSVEVGLLRETQYF TGCAGCGTTGAGGTGGGACTCCTTAGGGAGACCCAGTACTTC TRBJ2-5 - TRBV29-1 -
CASSADRKREQYF TGTGCCAGCAGCGCGGACAGGAAGAGGGAGCAGTACTTC TRBJ2-5 - TRBV9 TRBD1
CSARDPRAGETQYF TGCAGTGCTAGAGATCCTAGGGCCGGGGAGACCCAGTACTTC TRBJ2-5 few TRBV20-1 -
CASSAGLGYTF TGTGCCAGCAGTGCCGGGCTCGGCTACACCTTC TRBJ1-2 - TRBV6-1 -
CASSYSLSYEQYF TGTGCCAGCAGTTACTCTCTGAGCTACGAGCAGTACTTC TRBJ2-7 - TRBV6-2/TRBV6-3 -
CASSGGNLGTEAFF TGTGCCAGCAGCGGGGGGAATTTGGGCACTGAAGCTTTCTTT TRBJ1-1 few TRBV11-2 -
CASSFSEGPYEQYF TGTGCCAGCAGTTTCAGCGAGGGGCCCTACGAGCAGTACTTC TRBJ2-7 - TRBV27 -
CASKPRSGGNSYEQYF TGTGCCAGCAAGCCCAGGAGCGGGGGTAACTCCTACGAGCAGTACTTC TRBJ2-7 few TRBV27 TRBD2
CASSPGTSNNEQFF TGCGCCAGCAGCCCAGGGACTAGCAACAATGAGCAGTTCTTC TRBJ2-1 - TRBV5-1 TRBD2
CASSLEQAQYNSPLHF TGCGCCAGCAGCTTGGAACAGGCACAGTATAATTCACCCCTCCACTTT TRBJ1-6 - TRBV5-1 -
CASTEGEETQYF TGTGCCAGCACCGAGGGAGAAGAGACCCAGTACTTC TRBJ2-5 few TRBV3-1 -
CASSQFERAPYNEQYF TGTGCCAGCAGCCAATTTGAGCGGGCTCCCTACAATGAGCAGTACTTC TRBJ2-7 - TRBV3-1 -
CASSLEAGRYQETQYF TGTGCCAGCAGCTTAGAGGCGGGAAGGTACCAAGAGACCCAGTACTTC TRBJ2-5 - TRBV11-2 -
CASSYTSGVFGLTKNIQYF TGTGCCAGCAGTTACACTAGCGGGGTATTTGGGCTGACCAAAAACATTCAGTACTTC TRBJ2-4 many TRBV6-5 TRBD2
CASKPPGQGGETQYF TGTGCCAGCAAGCCTCCGGGACAGGGTGGAGAGACCCAGTACTTC TRBJ2-5 - TRBV2 TRBD1
CASSEPPGRLNTEAFF TGTGCCAGCAGTGAACCCCCGGGACGGCTGAACACTGAAGCTTTCTTT TRBJ1-1 - TRBV25-1 -
CASSQQPRLAHTQYF TGTGCCAGCAGCCAACAACCTAGACTAGCCCATACGCAGTATTTT TRBJ2-3 - TRBV3-1 TRBD2
CASSIQGGYEQYF TGTGCCAGTAGTATCCAGGGGGGCTACGAGCAGTACTTC TRBJ2-7 - TRBV19 -